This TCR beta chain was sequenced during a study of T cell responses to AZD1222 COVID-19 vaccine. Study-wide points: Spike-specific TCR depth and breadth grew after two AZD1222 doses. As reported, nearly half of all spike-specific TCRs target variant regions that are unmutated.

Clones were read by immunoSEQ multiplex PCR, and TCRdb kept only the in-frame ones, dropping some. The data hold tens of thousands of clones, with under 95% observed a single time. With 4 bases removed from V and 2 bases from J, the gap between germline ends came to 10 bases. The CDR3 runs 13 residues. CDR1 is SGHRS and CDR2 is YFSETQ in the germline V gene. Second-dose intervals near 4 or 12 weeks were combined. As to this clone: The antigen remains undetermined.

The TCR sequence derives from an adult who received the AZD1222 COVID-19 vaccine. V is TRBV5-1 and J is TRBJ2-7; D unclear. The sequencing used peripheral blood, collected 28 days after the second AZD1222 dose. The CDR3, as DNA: TGCGCCAGCAGCCGCGAAAGCCCCTACGAGCAGTACTTC. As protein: CASSRESPYEQYF.